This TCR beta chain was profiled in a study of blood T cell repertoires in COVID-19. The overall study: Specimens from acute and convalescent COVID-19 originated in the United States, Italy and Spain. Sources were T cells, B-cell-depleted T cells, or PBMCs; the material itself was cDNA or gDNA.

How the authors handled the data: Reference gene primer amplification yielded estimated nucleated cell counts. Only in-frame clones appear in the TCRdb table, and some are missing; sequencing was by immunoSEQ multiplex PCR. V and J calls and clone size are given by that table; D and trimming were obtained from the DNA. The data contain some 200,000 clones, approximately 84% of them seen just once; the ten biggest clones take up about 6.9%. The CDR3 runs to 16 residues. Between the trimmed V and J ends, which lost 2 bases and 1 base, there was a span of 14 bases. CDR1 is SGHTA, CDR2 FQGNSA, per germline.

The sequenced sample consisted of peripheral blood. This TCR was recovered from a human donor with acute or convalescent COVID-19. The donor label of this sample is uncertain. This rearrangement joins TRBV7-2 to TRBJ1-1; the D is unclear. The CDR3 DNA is TGTGCCAGCAGCTTAACCCGAACAGTACCGAACACTGAAGCTTTCTTT. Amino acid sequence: CASSLTRTVPNTEAFF.